Listed here are 17 T cell receptor beta chains from one sample, sequenced in a study of breast tumors, draining lymph nodes, adjacent tissues. TCRdb independently ran MiXCR on the multiplex PCR reads; one entry per CDR3 protein. The sample contains 150,000 or so distinct CDR3 sequences, 33% of which appear only once. Axillary draining lymph nodes of breast cancer patients supplied the node samples. Sequencing used axillary lymph node tissue. The receptors shown here come from a female donor with breast cancer. Some clones in this sample may be carry-over from other donors' samples.

Remarks on this clonotype: A read error may account for a junction end that differs from germline. The chain combines TRBV12-3 or TRBV12-4 with TRBJ1-4; unclear D gene. The CDR3 has 13 residues. CDR3 sequence: CASSFGTNEQLFF. The CDR3 DNA sequence: TGTGCCAGCAGTTTCGGAACTAATGAACAACTGTTTTTT.

This clonotype was counted ten times or more. V is TRBV5-6 and J is TRBJ2-7, with 9 bases identical to TRBD2. The V segment lost 4 bases and the J segment 2 bases; nucleotides outside the gene matches: 7. CDR1 and CDR2 from the germline V gene are SGHDT and YYEEEE. The CDR3 loop spans 15 amino acids. The CDR3 DNA is TGTGCCAGCAGCCTAGGGCTAGCGGGAACCTACGAGCAGTACTTC. Its translation: CASSLGLAGTYEQYF.

This clonotype has ten or more counts. CDR3 amino acids: CASSLGSTYSGNTIYF. In DNA, the CDR3 is TGTGCCAGCAGCTTGGGGTCTACTTACTCTGGAAACACCATATATTTT. The chain employs TRBV5-8 and TRBJ1-3; D gene uncertain. The ends were cut back, 0 bases at V and 0 bases at J, with 10 bases in the middle. The CDR3 sequence is 16 residues long. The germline CDR1 and CDR2 sequences are SGHTS and YDEGEE.

V is TRBV12-3 or TRBV12-4 and J is TRBJ1-1; 10 bases fit TRBD1. Trimming removed 6 bases from V and 4 bases from J; junction bases left unmatched: 14. The CDR3 extends over 17 amino acids. The CDR3 nucleotides are TGTGCCAGCAGCCCCGGGACAGGGGTTAGGACAGGCACTGAAGCTTTCTTT. It translates to CASSPGTGVRTGTEAFF.

On this clonotype itself: This sequence may be a read error, since a much larger clone differs from it by one base. The chain couples TRBV6-1 to TRBJ2-5; D not certain. The CDR3 extends over 14 amino acids. The V and J ends lost 6 bases and 2 bases respectively, with 13 bases between them. Germline-derived CDR1 and CDR2 are MNHNS and SASEGT. CDR3 sequence (DNA): TGTGCCAGCAGGCAACCGGTGGGGCAAGAGACCCAGTACTTC. Its protein is CASRQPVGQETQYF.

Concerning this clonotype itself: Germline and junction disagree at one end, which may indicate a read error. This chain joins TRBV20-1 and TRBJ2-1; D unresolved. The germline V gene has CDR1 DFQATT and CDR2 SNEGSKA (reference sequence). This CDR3 has 13 residues. The CDR3 DNA sequence: TGCGGTGCAGGACCGAGCTCCTACAATGCGCAGTTCTTC. This encodes CGAGPSSYNAQFF.

This clonotype was detected ten times or more. The chain employs TRBV4-1 and TRBJ1-3, with D maybe TRBD1 (5 bases). Germline lookup yields CDR1 MGHRA and CDR2 YSYEKL. Trimming shortened V by 3 bases and J by 8 bases, and 11 bases separated the two germline ends. The CDR3 runs to 13 residues. The CDR3 DNA sequence: TGCGCCAGCAGCCAGAGGTCGGGGGACACCATATATTTT. Encoded protein: CASSQRSGDTIYF.

This clonotype was picked up many times. V usage is TRBV5-6 and J usage is TRBJ2-5; D perhaps matches TRBD1 (6 bases). Germline V gene data show CDR1 as SGHDT and CDR2 as YYEEEE. This CDR3 region has 14 residues. V lost 4 bases to trimming and J lost 5 bases, with 15 bases between them. DNA for the CDR3: TGTGCCAGCAGCACCCAGGGGCTGGGGGAGACCCAGTACTTC. This gives the protein CASSTQGLGETQYF.

This clonotype was detected many times. The chain couples TRBV5-1 to TRBJ1-2, with a weak D call TRBD1 (5 bases). The CDR3 contains 17 residues. The V gene lost 3 bases and the J gene lost 4 bases, with 22 bases spanning the gap. CDR1 SGHRS and CDR2 YFSETQ come from the germline V gene. CDR3 DNA sequence: TGCGCCAGCAGCTCTCGGACACAAGGGACCTCTGGCTATGGCTACACCTTC. This sequence encodes CASSSRTQGTSGYGYTF.

This clonotype was counted ten times or more. The rearrangement links TRBV29-1 to TRBJ1-5, with a weak D call TRBD1 (5 bases). Trimming removed 4 bases at V and 5 bases at J, with 12 bases between. The CDR3 has 13 amino acids. Germline V gene sequence: CDR1 SQVTM, CDR2 ANQGSEA. CDR3 amino acids: CSVGEGLHQPQHF. The CDR3 DNA is TGCAGCGTTGGAGAGGGGTTGCATCAGCCCCAGCATTTT.

A few counts support this clonotype. This chain uses TRBV5-8 with TRBJ2-2; D is ambiguous. The germline gives CDR1 SGHTS, CDR2 YDEGEE. V was clipped by 4 bases and J by 6 bases, with 13 bases between them. The CDR3 is made up of 14 amino acids. The CDR3 is CASSPARASGELFF. The CDR3 bases are TGTGCCAGCAGCCCCGCGCGAGCGTCCGGGGAGCTGTTTTTT.

This clonotype was observed at least ten times. This chain uses TRBV20-1 with TRBJ2-5; D ambiguous. V dropped 4 bases and J dropped 2 bases, with 8 bases sitting between them. This CDR3 is 12 amino acids long. Germline CDR1 is DFQATT and CDR2 is SNEGSKA (reference sequence). As DNA, the CDR3 is TGCAGTGCTAACCTAGGACAAGAGACCCAGTACTTC. Protein product: CSANLGQETQYF.

CDR3 in amino acids: CASSLGHQKTTGELFF. The CDR3 DNA sequence: TGCGCCAGCAGCCTCGGACACCAAAAGACCACCGGGGAGCTGTTTTTT. The genes are TRBV5-1 and TRBJ2-2; a possible D gene is TRBD1 (5 bases). The CDR3 sequence is 16 residues long. V gave up 4 bases and J gave up 4 bases, with 17 bases separating them. The germline CDR1 and CDR2 sequences are SGHRS and YFSETQ.

The rearrangement uses TRBV2 and TRBJ1-6; D is uncertain. CDR3 size: 10 residues. V lost 6 bases and J 18 bases, leaving 12 bases between the germline ends. Per the germline V gene, CDR1 is SNHLY and CDR2 is FYNNEI. The CDR3 DNA follows: TGTGCCAGCAGCGTCTTTAACAGCCACTTT. As protein: CASSVFNSHF.

Concerning this clonotype itself: A read error is possible here, since a much larger clone lies one base away. The V and J genes are TRBV6-2 or TRBV6-3 and TRBJ2-3, with 13 positions matching TRBD2. Germline CDR1 is MNHEY and CDR2 is SVGEGT. CDR3 size: 14 residues. Germline trimming cut 11 bases from V and 3 bases from J; bases unmatched to any gene: 5. Here the CDR3 DNA reads TGTGCCGGCGGACTAGCGGGAGCAACAGATACGCAGTATTTT. Amino acid sequence: CAGGLAGATDTQYF.

This sequence joins TRBV5-8 and TRBJ2-7, with 9 bases fitting TRBD1. The CDR3 is 16 amino acids. J was trimmed by 5 bases and V by 3 bases; bases with no gene match: 12. Per the germline V gene, CDR1 is SGHTS and CDR2 is YDEGEE. The DNA of the CDR3 is TGTGCCAGCAGCTCATTGCCGGGGACAGGGAGAGACGAGCAGTACTTC. This gives the protein CASSSLPGTGRDEQYF.

Regarding this clonotype: It may be a read error: a sequence one base away is much more abundant. The V call is TRBV6-2 or TRBV6-3, the J call TRBJ2-7; D not resolved. CDR1 and CDR2 from the germline V gene are MNHEY and SVGEGT. There are 12 residues in the CDR3. The CDR3 protein is CASSHSSNEQYF. The DNA of the CDR3 is TGTGCCAGCAGTCACTCTAGTAACGAGCAGTACTTC.